This TCR beta chain is from a study of CD8+ T cells in alopecia areata (dated 2018 in TCRdb). Background for the entire study: Skin from C3H/HeJ donors with spontaneous alopecia (about 6-12 months old) was grafted onto female C3H/HeJ recipients that were roughly 6-11 weeks old. The study used high-throughput TCRbeta sequencing to examine T cell clonal expansion in alopecia areata, in both the C3H/HeJ mouse model and human patients. Scalp tissue and sorted CD4+ and CD8+ peripheral blood T cells from patchy and totalis/universalis alopecia areata patients and from healthy controls were covered by human TCRbeta sequencing. Clonality in the scalp was compared among normal scalp (n=4), patchy alopecia areata scalp (n=8), and alopecia totalis/universalis scalp (n=8). RNA came from the PAXgene miRNA kit for fixed scalp, the miRNeasy kit for PBMCs, and the RNeasy kit for mouse skin. TCRbeta CDR3 regions were amplified by immunoSEQ multiplex PCR using 35 Vbeta forward and 13 Jbeta reverse primers. Overall study outcomes, separate from this receptor: Unlike mouse skin, where gammadelta T cells dominate, normal human skin contains resident alphabeta T cells that get sequenced too, which complicates analysis of the scalp TCR repertoire. Compared with normal scalp, lesional scalp, particularly in alopecia totalis/universalis, had higher clonality and more expanded CD8+ clones, which suggests antigenic drive. Shared TCR sequences between patients were less evident than in mice, which may be partly attributable to HLA diversity in the patient population.

The CDR3 contains 13 residues, cysteine and phenylalanine counted. Of the CDR3's DNA, 27 bases were read; they are in frame from base 1. Sequences NNHDY (CDR1) and SYVADS (CDR2) are obtained from the germline V gene. The library was built by means of the immunoSEQ multiplex PCR assay. RNA was extracted from all samples and reverse transcribed into cDNA, which served as template for TCR sequencing. First-strand cDNA was synthesized using SuperScript III with a 2:1 mix of oligo-dT and random hexamers. A synthetic immune receptor repertoire was used to measure amplification bias, and any remaining bias was corrected computationally. Sequencing of the libraries was done on Illumina HiSeq using 60 bp reads that spanned the CDR3 and were read from J toward V. The authors' pipeline ran thus. Raw reads were preprocessed to remove errors, and CDR3 was defined according to IMGT conventions as the region from the conserved cysteine to phenylalanine. Clonality was calculated as 1 minus Shannon entropy normalized by log2 of the number of productive unique TCRs. Whether scalp clones were CD4 or CD8 was inferred by matching scalp TCRbeta sequences against CD4 and CD8 repertoires sorted from blood. TCRdb obtained this table from immuneACCESS and retained in-frame rearrangements with V and J assigned. These tables miss some clones; where compared with another copy, unresolved V genes account for less than half of the shortfall, and the remainder is unexplained. For V, J and clone size, that table is used; D and trimming come from the DNA. The table records roughly 120,000 clones for this sample, and not one of them appears only once. Around 20% of the sample belongs to the ten largest clones.

Note on this clone: Its cognate antigen has yet to be identified. Because this receptor comes from a mouse, its gene names and germline sequences follow the mouse reference. The read gets to within 4 residues of the CDR3 end, and the germline J gene fills in the rest.

The origin of this receptor is a C3H/HeJ mouse with alopecia areata. This strain possesses the MHC haplotype H2-k. The sequence joins TRBV13-3 to TRBJ1-2, with 7 central nucleotides matching TRBD1. Sequenced input: lesional skin. The CDR3 region: CASSSRDSRDYTF. The covered CDR3 bases are TGTGCCAGCAGCTCCCGGGACAGCCGC.